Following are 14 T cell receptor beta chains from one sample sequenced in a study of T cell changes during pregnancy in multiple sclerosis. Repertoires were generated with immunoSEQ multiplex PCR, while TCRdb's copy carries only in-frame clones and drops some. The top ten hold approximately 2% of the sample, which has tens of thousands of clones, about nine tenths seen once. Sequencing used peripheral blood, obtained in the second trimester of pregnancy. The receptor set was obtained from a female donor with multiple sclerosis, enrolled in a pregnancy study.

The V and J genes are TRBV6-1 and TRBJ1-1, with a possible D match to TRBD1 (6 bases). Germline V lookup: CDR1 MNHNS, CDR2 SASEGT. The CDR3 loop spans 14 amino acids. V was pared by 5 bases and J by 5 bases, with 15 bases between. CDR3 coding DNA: TGTGCCAGCAGTCACGGGGTCCAGGGGACTGAAGCTTTCTTT. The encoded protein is CASSHGVQGTEAFF.

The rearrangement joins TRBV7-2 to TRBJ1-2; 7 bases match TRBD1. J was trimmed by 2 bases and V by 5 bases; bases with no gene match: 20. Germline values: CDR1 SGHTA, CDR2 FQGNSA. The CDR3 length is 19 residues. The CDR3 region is CASSPQVGQNLIGNYGYTF. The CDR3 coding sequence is TGTGCCAGCAGCCCACAGGTGGGACAGAATCTCATTGGGAACTATGGCTACACCTTC.

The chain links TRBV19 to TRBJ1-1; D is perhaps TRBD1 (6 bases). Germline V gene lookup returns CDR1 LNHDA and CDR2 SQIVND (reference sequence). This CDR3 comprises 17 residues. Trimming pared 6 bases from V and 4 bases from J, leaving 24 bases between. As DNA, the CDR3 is TGTGCCAGTAGGTGGAACAGGGAAGGTTTCAGGCCCACTGAAGCTTTCTTT. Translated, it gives CASRWNREGFRPTEAFF.

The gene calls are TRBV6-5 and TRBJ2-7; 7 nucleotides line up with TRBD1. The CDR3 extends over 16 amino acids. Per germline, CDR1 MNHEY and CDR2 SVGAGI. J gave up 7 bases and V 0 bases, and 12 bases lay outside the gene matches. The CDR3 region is CASSYSGTDLTEEQYF. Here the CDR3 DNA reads TGTGCCAGCAGTTACTCCGGGACAGATCTTACGGAGGAGCAGTACTTC.

CDR3 in amino acids: CASLVGQPSYEQYF. Here the CDR3 DNA reads TGTGCCAGCCTTGTGGGACAGCCTTCCTACGAGCAGTACTTC. This rearrangement joins TRBV2 to TRBJ2-7; 7 bases are a match to TRBD1. This CDR3 is built from 14 residues. Unmatched junction bases numbered 8, after V lost 8 bases and J lost 1 base. The V gene's germline CDR1 is SNHLY and CDR2 FYNNEI. Complete variable domain (other parts from reference TRBV2 and TRBJ2-7): EPEVTQTPSHQVTQMGQEVILRCVPISNHLYFYWYRQILGQKVEFLVSFYNNEISEKSEIFDDQFSVERPDGSNFTLKIRSTKLEDSAMYFCASLVGQPSYEQYFGPGTRLTVT.

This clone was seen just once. Written as DNA, the CDR3 is TGTGCCACCACCCGGACAGGGGGGGATGGCTACACCTTC. It codes for CATTRTGGDGYTF. The chain employs TRBV27 and TRBJ1-2; 10 bases map to TRBD1. The germline gives CDR1 MNHEY, CDR2 SMNVEV (reference sequence). The CDR3 consists of 13 residues. V trimming: 10 bases; J trimming: 6 bases; junction bases outside the gene matches: 8.

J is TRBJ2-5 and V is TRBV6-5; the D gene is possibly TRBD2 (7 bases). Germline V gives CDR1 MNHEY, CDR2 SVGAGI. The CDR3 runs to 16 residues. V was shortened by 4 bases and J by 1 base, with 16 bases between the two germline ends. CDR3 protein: CASSFLGGAGQETQYF. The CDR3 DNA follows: TGTGCCAGCAGTTTCCTAGGGGGGGCGGGCCAAGAGACCCAGTACTTC.

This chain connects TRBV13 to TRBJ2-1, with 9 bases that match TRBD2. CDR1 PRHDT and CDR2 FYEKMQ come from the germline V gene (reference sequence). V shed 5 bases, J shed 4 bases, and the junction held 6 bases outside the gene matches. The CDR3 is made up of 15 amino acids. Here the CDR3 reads CASSGGLAGYNEQFF. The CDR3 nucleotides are TGTGCCAGCAGCGGGGGGCTAGCGGGGTACAATGAGCAGTTCTTC.

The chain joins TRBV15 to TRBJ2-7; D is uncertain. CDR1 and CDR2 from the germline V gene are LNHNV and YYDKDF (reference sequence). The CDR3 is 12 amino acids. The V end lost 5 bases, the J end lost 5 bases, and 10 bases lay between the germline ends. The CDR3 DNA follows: TGTGCCACCAGCCTCTATCTAAACGAGCAGTACTTC. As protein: CATSLYLNEQYF. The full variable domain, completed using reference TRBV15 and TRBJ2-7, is DAMVIQNPRYQVTQFGKPVTLSCSQTLNHNVMYWYQQKSSQAPKLLFHYYDKDFNNEADTPDNFQSRRPNTSFCFLDIRSPGLGDTAMYLCATSLYLNEQYFGPGTRLTVT.

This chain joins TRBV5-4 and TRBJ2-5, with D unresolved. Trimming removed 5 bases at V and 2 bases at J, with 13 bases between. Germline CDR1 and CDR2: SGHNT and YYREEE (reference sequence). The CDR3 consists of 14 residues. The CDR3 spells CASSPGLSQETQYF. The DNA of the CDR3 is TGTGCCAGCAGTCCGGGTCTATCACAAGAGACCCAGTACTTC. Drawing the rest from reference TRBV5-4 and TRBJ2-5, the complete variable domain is ETGVTQSPTHLIKTRGQQVTLRCSSQSGHNTVSWYQQALGQGPQFIFQYYREEENGRGNFPPRFSGLQFPNYSSELNVNALELDDSALYLCASSPGLSQETQYFGPGTRLLVL.

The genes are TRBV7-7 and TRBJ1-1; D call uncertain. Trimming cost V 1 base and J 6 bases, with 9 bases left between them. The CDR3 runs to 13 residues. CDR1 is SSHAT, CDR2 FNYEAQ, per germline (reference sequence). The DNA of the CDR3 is TGTGCCAGCAGCTTAGACGTGGGAGCTGAAGCTTTCTTT. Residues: CASSLDVGAEAFF.

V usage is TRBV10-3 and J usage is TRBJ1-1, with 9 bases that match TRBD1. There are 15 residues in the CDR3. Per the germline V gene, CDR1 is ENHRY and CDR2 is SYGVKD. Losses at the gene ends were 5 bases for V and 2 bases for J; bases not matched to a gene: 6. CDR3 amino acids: CAISFGQGTNTEAFF. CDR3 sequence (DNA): TGTGCCATCAGTTTCGGACAGGGGACTAACACTGAAGCTTTCTTT.

The CDR3 sequence: CASSLPGSGFDTQYF. Written as DNA, the CDR3 is TGTGCCAGCAGTTTACCAGGGTCAGGTTTTGATACGCAGTATTTT. This chain links TRBV27 with TRBJ2-3; possible D gene TRBD1, 5 bases. This CDR3 has 15 residues. V was clipped by 2 bases and J by 6 bases, with 15 bases between them. The germline V gene encodes CDR1 MNHEY and CDR2 SMNVEV (reference sequence).

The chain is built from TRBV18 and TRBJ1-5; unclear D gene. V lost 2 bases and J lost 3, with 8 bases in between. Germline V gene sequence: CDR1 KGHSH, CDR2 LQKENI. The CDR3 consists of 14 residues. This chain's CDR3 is CASSPGTVNQPQHF. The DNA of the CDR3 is TGTGCCAGCTCACCAGGAACAGTCAATCAGCCCCAGCATTTT.